This T cell receptor beta chain was sequenced for a study of CXCR3-negative and CXCR3-positive naive CD8 T cells. Study outcomes and limitations: Naive cells with CXCR3 showed TRB CDR3s that were more hydrophobic than those in CXCR3-negative naive cells. Much lower diversity was found in memory CD8+ cells, while both naive subsets had comparably high diversity.

This CDR3 is 12 amino acids long. Germline assignment: CDR1 SQVTM and CDR2 ANQGSEA. Worth noting for this clonotype: The antigen is not known.

UMI labels and 5' RACE were used to prepare the TRB cDNA libraries. Reprocessing the 5' RACE reads, TCRdb reports a single entry for every CDR3 protein and omits DNA. This listing includes approximately 100,000 distinct CDR3 sequences. The clonotype comes from a human donor in good health. Some clones in this sample may be carry-over from other donors' samples. The chain has TRBV29-1 and TRBJ2-7; as DNA is missing, the TRBD1 call by TCRdb cannot be tested. Sequencing input: naive CXCR3+ CD8+ T cells from blood. Subset of the sample: CD45RO-CCR7+CD27+CD95- naive CD8+ T cells expressing CXCR3 (TNR3+). CDR3 residues: CSVTGGAFEQYF.